A selection of T cell receptor beta chains follows, all from one sample in a study of T cell changes during pregnancy in multiple sclerosis. Some clones are missing from TCRdb's copy, which holds only in-frame ones; the method was immunoSEQ multiplex PCR. The table has around 44,000 clones, 85% to 95% seen once. The material sequenced was peripheral blood. These receptors were obtained from a female donor with multiple sclerosis, enrolled in a pregnancy study. CDR3s include the opening cysteine and the closing phenylalanine or tryptophan. Fields, in order: J gene, V gene, CDR3 length, CDR3 protein.

j_call: TRBJ1-5; v_call: TRBV10-3; cdr3_length: 13; cdr3_aa: CAISESPDQPQHF
j_call: TRBJ2-2; v_call: TRBV7-7; cdr3_length: 14; cdr3_aa: CASSPGTTTGELFF
j_call: TRBJ1-1; v_call: TRBV7-6; cdr3_length: 14; cdr3_aa: CASSPSDRATEAFF
j_call: TRBJ1-1; v_call: TRBV30; cdr3_length: 15; cdr3_aa: CAWSLDRGSDTEAFF
j_call: TRBJ2-2; v_call: TRBV14; cdr3_length: 12; cdr3_aa: CASSQDTGELFF
j_call: TRBJ2-1; v_call: TRBV4-2; cdr3_length: 13; cdr3_aa: CASSQDKGGEQFF
j_call: TRBJ1-3; v_call: TRBV6-1; cdr3_length: 15; cdr3_aa: CASSELGGSGNTIYF
j_call: TRBJ1-2; v_call: TRBV7-2; cdr3_length: 14; cdr3_aa: CASRPGQGVYGYTF
j_call: TRBJ1-5; v_call: TRBV5-4; cdr3_length: 14; cdr3_aa: CASSPDQTRRTQHF
j_call: NA; v_call: TRBV27; cdr3_length: 13; cdr3_aa: CASSPLYPYEQYF
j_call: TRBJ2-1; v_call: TRBV7-3; cdr3_length: 17; cdr3_aa: CASSSNLLAGGSNEQFF
j_call: TRBJ1-2; v_call: TRBV2; cdr3_length: 14; cdr3_aa: CASSEGAGVYGYTF
j_call: TRBJ2-1; v_call: TRBV7-3; cdr3_length: 15; cdr3_aa: CASSLSRVTYNEQFF
j_call: TRBJ2-3; v_call: TRBV7-3; cdr3_length: 16; cdr3_aa: CASSPRGRFQEDTQYF
j_call: TRBJ2-2; v_call: TRBV11-2; cdr3_length: 16; cdr3_aa: CASSFFGLGGGGELFF
j_call: TRBJ2-2; v_call: TRBV6-5; cdr3_length: 15; cdr3_aa: CASRPGQHNTGELFF
j_call: TRBJ2-1; v_call: TRBV19; cdr3_length: 13; cdr3_aa: CASSIEGYNEQFF
j_call: TRBJ2-3; v_call: TRBV4-2; cdr3_length: 12; cdr3_aa: CASSQETDTQYF
j_call: TRBJ2-7; v_call: TRBV18; cdr3_length: 15; cdr3_aa: CASSPTKTGQYEQYF
j_call: TRBJ1-3; v_call: TRBV7-2; cdr3_length: 15; cdr3_aa: CASSPGAGSGNTIYF
j_call: TRBJ2-2; v_call: TRBV1; cdr3_length: 18; cdr3_aa: CTSSQDMSSGSVTGELFF
j_call: TRBJ1-1; v_call: TRBV6-5; cdr3_length: 13; cdr3_aa: CASSYRVNTEAFF
j_call: TRBJ2-1; v_call: TRBV30; cdr3_length: 10; cdr3_aa: CAWSDNEQFF
j_call: TRBJ2-5; v_call: TRBV5-1; cdr3_length: 12; cdr3_aa: CASSLSQETQYF
j_call: TRBJ1-1; v_call: TRBV6-5; cdr3_length: 14; cdr3_aa: CASSYSGSNTEAFF
j_call: TRBJ2-5; v_call: TRBV6-5; cdr3_length: 15; cdr3_aa: CASSYSTSGKETQYF
j_call: TRBJ2-7; v_call: TRBV4-1; cdr3_length: 12; cdr3_aa: CASSQDLYEQYF
j_call: TRBJ2-7; v_call: TRBV7-3; cdr3_length: 14; cdr3_aa: CASSSGLGNSEQYF
j_call: TRBJ1-2; v_call: TRBV7-2; cdr3_length: 13; cdr3_aa: CASSLGKAYGYTF
j_call: TRBJ2-7; v_call: TRBV25-1; cdr3_length: 14; cdr3_aa: CASKDTESRYEQYF
j_call: TRBJ2-3; v_call: TRBV2; cdr3_length: 13; cdr3_aa: CASSADLADTQYF
j_call: TRBJ2-3; v_call: TRBV9; cdr3_length: 17; cdr3_aa: CASSVSPSGSSTDTQYF
j_call: TRBJ2-1; v_call: TRBV5-1; cdr3_length: 15; cdr3_aa: CASSLRAGEMNEQFF
j_call: TRBJ1-4; v_call: TRBV5-1; cdr3_length: 15; cdr3_aa: CASSSEAGPNEKLFF
j_call: TRBJ2-7; v_call: TRBV7-6; cdr3_length: 14; cdr3_aa: CASSSLAGRYEQYF
j_call: TRBJ2-7; v_call: TRBV27; cdr3_length: 13; cdr3_aa: CASRVAGSYEQYF
j_call: TRBJ2-2; v_call: TRBV9; cdr3_length: 14; cdr3_aa: CASRAPTNTGELFF
j_call: TRBJ2-7; v_call: TRBV2; cdr3_length: 15; cdr3_aa: CASSETSGRAYEQYF
j_call: TRBJ2-1; v_call: TRBV27; cdr3_length: 13; cdr3_aa: CASSLSLYNEQFF
j_call: TRBJ2-5; v_call: TRBV7-2; cdr3_length: 15; cdr3_aa: CASSFGPGGQETQYF
j_call: TRBJ1-1; v_call: TRBV2; cdr3_length: 15; cdr3_aa: CASSEGSAPGARAFF
j_call: TRBJ2-7; v_call: TRBV7-8; cdr3_length: 12; cdr3_aa: CASSDYNYEQYF
j_call: TRBJ2-1; v_call: TRBV4-1; cdr3_length: 16; cdr3_aa: CASSQAGTGLVNEQFF
j_call: TRBJ2-5; v_call: TRBV27; cdr3_length: 16; cdr3_aa: CASSLWGSGRGETQYF
j_call: TRBJ2-1; v_call: TRBV19; cdr3_length: 12; cdr3_aa: CASSIGFNEQFF
j_call: TRBJ1-3; v_call: TRBV19; cdr3_length: 15; cdr3_aa: CASSIVPGSGNTIYF
j_call: TRBJ1-2; v_call: TRBV5-6; cdr3_length: 14; cdr3_aa: CASSSWGIGYGYTF
j_call: TRBJ1-2; v_call: TRBV28; cdr3_length: 12; cdr3_aa: CASSLVQDGYTF
j_call: TRBJ2-3; v_call: TRBV4-1; cdr3_length: 15; cdr3_aa: CASRLSPASTDTQYF
j_call: TRBJ2-7; v_call: TRBV4-2; cdr3_length: 17; cdr3_aa: CASSVGYGGTGSYEQYF